The count of the clone carrying this T cell receptor (beta chain) is one. Its specificity is unknown. The CDR3 runs 14 residues. The data are from a study of T cells in tumors after PD-1 blockade. The overall study: Daily vismodegib 150 mg continued in a subset of anti-PD-1-treated patients.

Method: immunoSEQ multiplex PCR; TCRdb's copy keeps in-frame clones and lacks some. Here the sample spans 30,000 to 40,000 clones, about 77% being singletons. Tumor or blood genomic DNA was sequenced, with inputs of about 616 ng to 6,004 ng. Overall study findings and caveats: Peripheral recruitment is suggested, as some novel exhausted tumor clones were in pre-treatment blood.

The chain has TRBV21-1 and TRBJ1-1; the table assigns TRBD1, which was not confirmed against the DNA. TRBV21-1 is a pseudogene. This material consisted of PBMCs, taken before anti-PD-1 treatment. The clonotype originates from a human donor with basal cell carcinoma. The CDR3 loop reads CASRPTEMNTEAFF. In nucleotides, the CDR3 is TGTGCCAGCAGACCGACAGAGATGAACACTGAAGCTTTCTTT.